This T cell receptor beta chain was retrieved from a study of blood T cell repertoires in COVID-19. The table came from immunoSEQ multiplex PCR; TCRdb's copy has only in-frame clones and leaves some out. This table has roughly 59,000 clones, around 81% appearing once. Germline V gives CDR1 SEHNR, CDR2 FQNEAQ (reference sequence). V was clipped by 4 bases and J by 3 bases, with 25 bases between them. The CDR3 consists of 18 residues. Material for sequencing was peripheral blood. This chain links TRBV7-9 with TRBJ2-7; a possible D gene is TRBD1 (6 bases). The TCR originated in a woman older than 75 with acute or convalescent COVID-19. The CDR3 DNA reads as TGTGCCAGCAGCTCCTCCGACCGGGGACACGGAGTCCACTACGAGCAGTACTTC. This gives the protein CASSSSDRGHGVHYEQYF. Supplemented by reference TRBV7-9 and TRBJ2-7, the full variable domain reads DTGVSQNPRHKITKRGQNVTFRCDPISEHNRLYWYRQTLGQGPEFLTYFQNEAQLEKSRLLSDRFSAERPKGSFSTLEIQRTEQGDSAMYLCASSSSDRGHGVHYEQYFGPGTRLTVT.